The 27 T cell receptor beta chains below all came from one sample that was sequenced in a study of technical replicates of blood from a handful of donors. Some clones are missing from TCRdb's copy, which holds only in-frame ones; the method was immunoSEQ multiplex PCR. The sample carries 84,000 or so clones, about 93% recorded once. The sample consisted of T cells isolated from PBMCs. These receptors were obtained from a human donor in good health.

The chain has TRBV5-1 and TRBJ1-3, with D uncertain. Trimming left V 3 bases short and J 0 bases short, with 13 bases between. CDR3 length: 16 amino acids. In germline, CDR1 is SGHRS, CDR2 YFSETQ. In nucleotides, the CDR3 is TGCGCCAGCAGCTCCGTTTCGCTAAGCTCTGGAAACACCATATATTTT. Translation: CASSSVSLSSGNTIYF.

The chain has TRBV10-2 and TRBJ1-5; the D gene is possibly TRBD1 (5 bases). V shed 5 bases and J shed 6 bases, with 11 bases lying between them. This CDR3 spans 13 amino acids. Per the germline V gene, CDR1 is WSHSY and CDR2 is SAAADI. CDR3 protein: CASSTGTGQPQHF. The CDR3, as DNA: TGCGCCAGCAGTACAGGTACGGGTCAGCCCCAGCATTTT.

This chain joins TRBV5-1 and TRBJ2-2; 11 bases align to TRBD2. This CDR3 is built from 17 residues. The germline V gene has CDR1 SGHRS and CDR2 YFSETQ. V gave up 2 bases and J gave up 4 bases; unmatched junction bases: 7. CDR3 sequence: CASSFTLAGGSTGELFF. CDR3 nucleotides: TGCGCCAGCAGCTTCACGCTAGCGGGAGGAAGCACCGGGGAGCTGTTTTTT.

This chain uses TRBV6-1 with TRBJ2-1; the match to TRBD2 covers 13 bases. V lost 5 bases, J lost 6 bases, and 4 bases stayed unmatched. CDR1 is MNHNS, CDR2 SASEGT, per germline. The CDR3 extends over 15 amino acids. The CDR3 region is CASSLLAGGRNEQFF. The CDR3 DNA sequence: TGTGCCAGCAGTCTACTAGCGGGGGGGCGCAATGAGCAGTTCTTC.

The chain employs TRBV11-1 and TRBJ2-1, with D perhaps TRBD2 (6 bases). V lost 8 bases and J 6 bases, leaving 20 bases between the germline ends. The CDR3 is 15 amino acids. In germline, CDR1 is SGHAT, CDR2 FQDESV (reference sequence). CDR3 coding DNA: TGTGCCAGCGAACCGGGAGCCGCTGTAAGCAATGAGCAGTTCTTC. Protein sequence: CASEPGAAVSNEQFF.

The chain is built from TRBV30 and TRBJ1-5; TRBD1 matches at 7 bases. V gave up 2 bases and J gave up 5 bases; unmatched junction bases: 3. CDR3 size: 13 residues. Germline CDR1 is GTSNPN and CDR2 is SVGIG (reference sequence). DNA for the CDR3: TGTGCCTGGAGTCCCCAGGGGGATCAGCCCCAGCATTTT. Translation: CAWSPQGDQPQHF.

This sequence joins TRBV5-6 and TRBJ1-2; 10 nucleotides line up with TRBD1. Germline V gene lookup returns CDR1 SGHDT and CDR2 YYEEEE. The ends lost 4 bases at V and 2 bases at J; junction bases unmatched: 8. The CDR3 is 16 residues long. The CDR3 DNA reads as TGTGCCAGCAGCCCTATTCCGGGACAGGGGAACTATGGCTACACCTTC. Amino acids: CASSPIPGQGNYGYTF.

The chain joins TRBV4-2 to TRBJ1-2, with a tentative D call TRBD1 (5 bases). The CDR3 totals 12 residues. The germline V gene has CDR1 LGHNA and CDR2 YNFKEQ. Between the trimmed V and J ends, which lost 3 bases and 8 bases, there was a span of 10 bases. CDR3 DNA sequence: TGTGCCAGCAGCCATTGGGGGGACGGCTACACCTTC. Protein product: CASSHWGDGYTF.

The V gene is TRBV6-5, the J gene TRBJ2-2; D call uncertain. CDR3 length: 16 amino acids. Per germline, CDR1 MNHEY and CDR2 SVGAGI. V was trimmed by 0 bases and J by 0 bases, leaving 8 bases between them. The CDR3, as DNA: TGTGCCAGCAGTTACTCGTACGGAGCGAACACCGGGGAGCTGTTTTTT. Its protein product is CASSYSYGANTGELFF.

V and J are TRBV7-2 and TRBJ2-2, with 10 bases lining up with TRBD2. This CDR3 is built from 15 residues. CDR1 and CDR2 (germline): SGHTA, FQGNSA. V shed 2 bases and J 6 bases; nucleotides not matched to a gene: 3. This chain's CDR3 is CASSLSLAGAGELFF. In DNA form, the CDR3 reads TGTGCCAGCAGCTTATCCCTAGCGGGGGCCGGGGAGCTGTTTTTT.

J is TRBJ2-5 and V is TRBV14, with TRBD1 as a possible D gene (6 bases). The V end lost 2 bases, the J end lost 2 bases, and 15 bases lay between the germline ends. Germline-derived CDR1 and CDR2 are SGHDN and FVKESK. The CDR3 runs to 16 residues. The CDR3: CASSQNYRVTQETQYF. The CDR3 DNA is TGTGCCAGCAGCCAAAACTACAGGGTTACGCAAGAGACCCAGTACTTC.

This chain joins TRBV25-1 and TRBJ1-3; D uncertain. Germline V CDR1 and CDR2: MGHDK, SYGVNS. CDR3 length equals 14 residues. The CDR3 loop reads CASSPPGPRNTIYF. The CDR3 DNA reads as TGTGCTTCCTCTCCCCCCGGTCCGCGAAACACCATATATTTT.

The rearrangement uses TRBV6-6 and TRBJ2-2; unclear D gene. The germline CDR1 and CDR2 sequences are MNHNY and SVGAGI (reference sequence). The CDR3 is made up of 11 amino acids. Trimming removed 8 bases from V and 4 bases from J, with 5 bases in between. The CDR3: CASSVTGELFF. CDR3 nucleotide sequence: TGTGCCAGCTCGGTCACCGGGGAGCTGTTTTTT.

This CDR3 reads CASRAGISGANVLTF. CDR3 sequence (DNA): TGTGCCAGCAGAGCAGGGATCTCTGGGGCCAACGTCCTGACTTTC. This chain joins TRBV6-1 and TRBJ2-6; TRBD1 is a possible D gene (5 bases). V lost 6 bases and J 0 bases, leaving 9 bases between the germline ends. The V gene's germline CDR1 is MNHNS and CDR2 SASEGT. The CDR3 extends over 15 amino acids.

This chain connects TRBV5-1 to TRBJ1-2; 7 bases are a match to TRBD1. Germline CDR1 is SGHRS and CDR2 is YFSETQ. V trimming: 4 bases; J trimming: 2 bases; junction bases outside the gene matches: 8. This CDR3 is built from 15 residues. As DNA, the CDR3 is TGCGCCAGCAGCCCGCCCGGACAGGCAAACTATGGCTACACCTTC. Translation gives CASSPPGQANYGYTF.

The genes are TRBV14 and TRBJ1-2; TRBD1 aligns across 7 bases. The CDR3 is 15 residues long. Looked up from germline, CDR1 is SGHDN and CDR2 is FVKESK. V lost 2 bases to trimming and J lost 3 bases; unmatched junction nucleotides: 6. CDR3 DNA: TGTGCCAGCAGCCAATCCCAGGGGGGTTACTATGGCTACACCTTC. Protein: CASSQSQGGYYGYTF.

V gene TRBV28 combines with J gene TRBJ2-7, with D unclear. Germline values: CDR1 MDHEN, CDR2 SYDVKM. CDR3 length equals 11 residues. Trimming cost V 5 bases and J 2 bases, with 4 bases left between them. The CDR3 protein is CASSRAYEQYF. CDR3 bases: TGTGCCAGCAGTCGCGCCTACGAGCAGTACTTC.

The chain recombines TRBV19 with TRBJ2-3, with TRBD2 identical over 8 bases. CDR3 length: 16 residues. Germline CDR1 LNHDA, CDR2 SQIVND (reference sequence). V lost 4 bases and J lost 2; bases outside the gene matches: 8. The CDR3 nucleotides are TGTGCCAGTAGTAAACAGCGGGGGACGCACACAGATACGCAGTATTTT. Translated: CASSKQRGTHTDTQYF. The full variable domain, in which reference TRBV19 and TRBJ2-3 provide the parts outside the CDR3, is DGGITQSPKYLFRKEGQNVTLSCEQNLNHDAMYWYRQDPGQGLRLIYYSQIVNDFQKGDIAEGYSVSREKKESFPLTVTSAQKNPTAFYLCASSKQRGTHTDTQYFGPGTRLTVL.

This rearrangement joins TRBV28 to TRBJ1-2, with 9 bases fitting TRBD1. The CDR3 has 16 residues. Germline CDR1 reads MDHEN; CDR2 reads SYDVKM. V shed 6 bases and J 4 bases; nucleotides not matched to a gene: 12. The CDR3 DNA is TGTGCCAGCAGGTTGGACAGGGGAAGGAGCGGCTATGGCTACACCTTC. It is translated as CASRLDRGRSGYGYTF.

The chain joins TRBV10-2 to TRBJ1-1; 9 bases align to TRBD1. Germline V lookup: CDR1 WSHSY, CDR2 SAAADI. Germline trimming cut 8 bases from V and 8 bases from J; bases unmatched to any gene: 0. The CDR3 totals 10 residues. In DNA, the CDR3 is TGCGCCAGCGGGACAGGGGAAGCTTTCTTT. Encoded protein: CASGTGEAFF.

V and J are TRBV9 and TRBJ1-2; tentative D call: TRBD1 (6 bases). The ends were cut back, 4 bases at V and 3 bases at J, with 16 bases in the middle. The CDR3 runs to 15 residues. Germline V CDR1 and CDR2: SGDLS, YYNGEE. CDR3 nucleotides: TGTGCCAGCAGCAACAGGGTACCCATCTACTATGGCTACACCTTC. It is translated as CASSNRVPIYYGYTF.

CDR3 nucleotides: TGTGCCAGCAGCTTGATTGAGACCGGGGAGCTGTTTTTT. This encodes CASSLIETGELFF. The chain carries TRBV5-6 and TRBJ2-2, with D hard to call. The V and J ends lost 1 base and 5 bases respectively, with 6 bases between them. This CDR3 region has 13 residues. The germline CDR1 and CDR2 sequences are SGHDT and YYEEEE.

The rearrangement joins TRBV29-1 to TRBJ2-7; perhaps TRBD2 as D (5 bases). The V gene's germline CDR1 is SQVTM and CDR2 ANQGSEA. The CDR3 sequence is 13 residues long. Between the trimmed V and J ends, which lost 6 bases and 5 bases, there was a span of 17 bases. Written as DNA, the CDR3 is TGCAGCGTCGGAGGTCGAATGGTAGACGAGCAGTACTTC. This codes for CSVGGRMVDEQYF.

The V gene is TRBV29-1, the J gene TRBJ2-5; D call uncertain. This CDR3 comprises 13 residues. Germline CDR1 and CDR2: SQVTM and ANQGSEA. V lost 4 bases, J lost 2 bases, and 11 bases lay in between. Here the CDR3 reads CSVALRFQETQYF. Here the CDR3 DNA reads TGCAGCGTTGCGTTGAGATTTCAAGAGACCCAGTACTTC.

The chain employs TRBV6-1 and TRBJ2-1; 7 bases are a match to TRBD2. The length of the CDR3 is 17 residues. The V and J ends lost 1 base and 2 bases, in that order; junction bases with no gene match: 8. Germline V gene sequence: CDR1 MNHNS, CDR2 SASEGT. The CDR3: CASSEDMGLAAYNEQFF. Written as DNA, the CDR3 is TGTGCCAGCAGTGAAGACATGGGCCTAGCGGCCTACAATGAGCAGTTCTTC.

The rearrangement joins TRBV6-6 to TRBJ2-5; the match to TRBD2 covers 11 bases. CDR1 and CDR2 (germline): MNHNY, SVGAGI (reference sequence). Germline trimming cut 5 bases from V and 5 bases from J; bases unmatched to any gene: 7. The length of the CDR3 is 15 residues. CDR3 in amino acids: CASSPLAGGPETQYF. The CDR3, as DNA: TGTGCCAGCAGTCCCTTAGCGGGAGGGCCGGAGACCCAGTACTTC.

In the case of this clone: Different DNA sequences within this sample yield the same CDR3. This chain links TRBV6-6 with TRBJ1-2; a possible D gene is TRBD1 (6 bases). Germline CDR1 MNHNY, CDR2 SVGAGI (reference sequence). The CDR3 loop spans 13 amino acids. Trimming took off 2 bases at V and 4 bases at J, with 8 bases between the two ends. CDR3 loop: CASSYDRSYGYTF. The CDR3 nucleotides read TGTGCCAGCAGTTACGACAGGTCCTATGGCTACACCTTC.